This T cell receptor (beta chain) derives from a study of beta chain features in type 1 diabetes. CDR1 and CDR2 from the germline V gene are LNHDA and SQIVND (reference sequence). Trimming left V 8 bases short and J 11 bases short, with 21 bases between. The CDR3 has 13 residues. Expressed TCRB transcripts were sequenced because the entire RNA isolate underwent reverse transcription. The table came from immunoSEQ multiplex PCR; TCRdb's copy has only in-frame clones and leaves some out. The sample holds about 410,000 clones, about 15% seen once. V usage is TRBV19 and J usage is TRBJ1-1, with D maybe TRBD1 (6 bases). Sequenced: naive CD4+ T cells from blood. The receptor's source is a man between 25 and 39 years old in good health. The CDR3 reads CASCGNQGWSAFF. The DNA of the CDR3 is TGTGCCAGTTGCGGGAATCAGGGGTGGTCGGCTTTCTTT.